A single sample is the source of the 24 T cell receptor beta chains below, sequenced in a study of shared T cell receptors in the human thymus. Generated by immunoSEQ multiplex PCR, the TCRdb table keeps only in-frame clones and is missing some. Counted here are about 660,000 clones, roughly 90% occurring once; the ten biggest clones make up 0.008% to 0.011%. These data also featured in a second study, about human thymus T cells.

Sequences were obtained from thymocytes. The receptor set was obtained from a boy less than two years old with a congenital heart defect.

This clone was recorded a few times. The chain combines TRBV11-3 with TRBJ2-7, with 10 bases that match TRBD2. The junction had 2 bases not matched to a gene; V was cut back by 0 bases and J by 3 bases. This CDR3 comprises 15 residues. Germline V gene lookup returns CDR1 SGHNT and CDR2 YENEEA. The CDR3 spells CASSLETSGNYEQYF. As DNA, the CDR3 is TGTGCCAGCAGCTTAGAAACTAGCGGGAACTACGAGCAGTACTTC. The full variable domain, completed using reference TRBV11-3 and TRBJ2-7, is EAGVVQSPRYKIIEKKQPVAFWCNPISGHNTLYWYLQNLGQGPELLIRYENEEAVDDSQLPKDRFSAERLKGVDSTLKIQPAELGDSAVYLCASSLETSGNYEQYFGPGTRLTVT.

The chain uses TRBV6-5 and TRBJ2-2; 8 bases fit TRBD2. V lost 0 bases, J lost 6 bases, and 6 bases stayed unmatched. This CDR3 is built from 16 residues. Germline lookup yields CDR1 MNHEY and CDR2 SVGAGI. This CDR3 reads CASSYSGREGPGELFF. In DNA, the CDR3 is TGTGCCAGCAGTTACTCGGGACGGGAGGGCCCCGGGGAGCTGTTTTTT.

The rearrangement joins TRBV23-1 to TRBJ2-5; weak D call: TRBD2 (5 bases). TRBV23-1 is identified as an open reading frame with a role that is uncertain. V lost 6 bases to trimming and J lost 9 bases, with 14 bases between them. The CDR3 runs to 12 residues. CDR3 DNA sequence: TGCGCCAGCAGGCGAGCGAGGAGGCCCCAGTACTTC. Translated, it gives CASRRARRPQYF.

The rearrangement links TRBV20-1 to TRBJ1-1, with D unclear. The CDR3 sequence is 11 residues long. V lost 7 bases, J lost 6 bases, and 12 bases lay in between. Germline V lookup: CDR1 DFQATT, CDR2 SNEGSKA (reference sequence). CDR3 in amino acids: CSVEEGAEAFF. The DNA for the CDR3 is TGCAGTGTCGAGGAGGGAGCTGAAGCTTTCTTT.

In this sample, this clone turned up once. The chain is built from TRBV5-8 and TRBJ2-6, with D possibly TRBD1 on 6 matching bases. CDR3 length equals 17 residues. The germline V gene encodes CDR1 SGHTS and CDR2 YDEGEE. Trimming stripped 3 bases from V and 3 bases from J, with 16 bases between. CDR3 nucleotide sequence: TGTGCCAGCAGCTACAGGGCAGGGTCCAATGGGGCCAACGTCCTGACTTTC. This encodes CASSYRAGSNGANVLTF.

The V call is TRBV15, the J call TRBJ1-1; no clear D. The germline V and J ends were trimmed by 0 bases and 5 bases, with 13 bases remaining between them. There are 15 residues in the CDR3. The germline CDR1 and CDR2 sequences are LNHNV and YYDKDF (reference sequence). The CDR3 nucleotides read TGTGCCACCAGCAGAGATCAAGCAGGTCGTACTGAAGCTTTCTTT. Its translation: CATSRDQAGRTEAFF.

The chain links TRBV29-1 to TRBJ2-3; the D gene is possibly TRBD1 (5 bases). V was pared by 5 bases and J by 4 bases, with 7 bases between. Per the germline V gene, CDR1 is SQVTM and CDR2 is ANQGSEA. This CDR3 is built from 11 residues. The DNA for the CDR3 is TGCAGCGTTCAGGGTGCAGATACGCAGTATTTT. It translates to CSVQGADTQYF.

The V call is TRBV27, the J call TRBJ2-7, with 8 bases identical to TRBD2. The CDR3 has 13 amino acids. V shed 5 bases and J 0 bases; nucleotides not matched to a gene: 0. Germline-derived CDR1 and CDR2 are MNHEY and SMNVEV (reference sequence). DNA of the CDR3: TGTGCCAGCAGTGGACTAGCCTCCTACGAGCAGTACTTC. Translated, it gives CASSGLASYEQYF.

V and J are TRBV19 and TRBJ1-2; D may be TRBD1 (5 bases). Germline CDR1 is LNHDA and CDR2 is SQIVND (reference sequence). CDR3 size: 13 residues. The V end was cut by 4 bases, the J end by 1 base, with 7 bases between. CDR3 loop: CASSRRGNYGYTF. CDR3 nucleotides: TGTGCCAGTAGTAGAAGGGGTAACTATGGCTACACCTTC.

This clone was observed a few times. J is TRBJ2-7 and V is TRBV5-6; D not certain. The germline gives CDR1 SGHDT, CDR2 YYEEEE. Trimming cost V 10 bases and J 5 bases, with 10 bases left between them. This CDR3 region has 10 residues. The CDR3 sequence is CALGLDEQYF. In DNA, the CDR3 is TGTGCCCTTGGCTTGGACGAGCAGTACTTC.

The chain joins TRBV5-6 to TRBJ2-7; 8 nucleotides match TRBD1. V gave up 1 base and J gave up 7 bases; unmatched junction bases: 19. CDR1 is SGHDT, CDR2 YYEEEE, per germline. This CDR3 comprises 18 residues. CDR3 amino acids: CASSLFGRRDRRTGEQYF. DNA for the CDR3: TGTGCCAGCAGCTTGTTCGGGCGTCGGGACAGGCGGACGGGGGAGCAGTACTTC. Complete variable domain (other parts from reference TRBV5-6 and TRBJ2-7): DAGVTQSPTHLIKTRGQQVTLRCSPKSGHDTVSWYQQALGQGPQFIFQYYEEEERQRGNFPDRFSGHQFPNYSSELNVNALLLGDSALYLCASSLFGRRDRRTGEQYFGPGTRLTVT.

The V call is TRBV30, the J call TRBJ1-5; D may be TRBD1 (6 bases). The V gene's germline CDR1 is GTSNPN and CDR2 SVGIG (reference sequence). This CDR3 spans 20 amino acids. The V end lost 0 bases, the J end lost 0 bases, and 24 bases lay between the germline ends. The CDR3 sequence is CAWSVQWGHGTRYSNQPQHF. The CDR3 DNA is TGTGCCTGGAGTGTACAATGGGGACATGGGACGCGTTATAGCAATCAGCCCCAGCATTTT.

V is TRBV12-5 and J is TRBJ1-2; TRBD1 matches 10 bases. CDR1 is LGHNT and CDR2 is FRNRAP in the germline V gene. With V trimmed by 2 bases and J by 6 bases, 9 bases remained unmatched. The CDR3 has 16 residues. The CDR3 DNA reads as TGTGCTAGTGGTTTGTCCTCCGGGACAGGGGAAGATGGCTACACCTTC. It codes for CASGLSSGTGEDGYTF. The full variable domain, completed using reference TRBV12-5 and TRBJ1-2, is DARVTQTPRHKVTEMGQEVTMRCQPILGHNTVFWYRQTMMQGLELLAYFRNRAPLDDSGMPKDRFSAEMPDATLATLKIQPSEPRDSAVYFCASGLSSGTGEDGYTFGSGTRLTVV.

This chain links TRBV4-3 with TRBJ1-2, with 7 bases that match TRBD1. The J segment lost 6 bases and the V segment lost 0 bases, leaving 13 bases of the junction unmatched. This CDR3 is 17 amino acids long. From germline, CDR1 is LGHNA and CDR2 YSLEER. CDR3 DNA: TGCGCCAGCAGCCAAGAGGACAGGCGAGCGTACCCGAATGGCTACACCTTC. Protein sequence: CASSQEDRRAYPNGYTF.

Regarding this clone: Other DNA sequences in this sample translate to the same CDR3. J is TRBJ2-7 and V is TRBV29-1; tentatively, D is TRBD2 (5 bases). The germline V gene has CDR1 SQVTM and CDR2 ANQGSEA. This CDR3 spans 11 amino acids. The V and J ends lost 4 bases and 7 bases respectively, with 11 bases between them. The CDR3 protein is CSVGQAGEQYF. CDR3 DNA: TGCAGCGTTGGGCAGGCGGGTGAGCAGTACTTC.

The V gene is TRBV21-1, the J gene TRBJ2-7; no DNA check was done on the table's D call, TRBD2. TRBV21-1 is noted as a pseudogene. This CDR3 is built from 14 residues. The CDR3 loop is CASSKRGNPYEQYF. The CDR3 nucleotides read TGTGCCAGCAGCAAACGGGGAAACCCCTACGAGCAGTACTTC.

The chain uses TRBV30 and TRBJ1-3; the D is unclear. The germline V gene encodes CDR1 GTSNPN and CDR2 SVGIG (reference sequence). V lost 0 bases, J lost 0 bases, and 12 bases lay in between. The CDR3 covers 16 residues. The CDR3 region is CAWSVPDGLSGNTIYF. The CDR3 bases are TGTGCCTGGAGTGTACCGGACGGACTCTCTGGAAACACCATATATTTT.

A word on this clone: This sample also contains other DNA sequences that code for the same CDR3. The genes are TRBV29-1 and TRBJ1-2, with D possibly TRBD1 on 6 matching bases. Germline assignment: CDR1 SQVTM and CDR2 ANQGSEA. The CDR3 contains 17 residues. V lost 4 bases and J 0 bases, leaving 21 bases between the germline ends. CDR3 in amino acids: CSVVGRGEERANYGYTF. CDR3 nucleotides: TGCAGCGTTGTAGGCAGGGGAGAGGAAAGGGCTAACTATGGCTACACCTTC.

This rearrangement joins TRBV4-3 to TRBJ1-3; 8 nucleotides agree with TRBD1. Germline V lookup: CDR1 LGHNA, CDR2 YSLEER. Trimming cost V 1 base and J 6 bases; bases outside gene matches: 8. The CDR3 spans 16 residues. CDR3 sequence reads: CASSQVLDREQNTIYF. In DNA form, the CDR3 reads TGCGCCAGCAGCCAAGTGCTGGACAGGGAGCAAAACACCATATATTTT.

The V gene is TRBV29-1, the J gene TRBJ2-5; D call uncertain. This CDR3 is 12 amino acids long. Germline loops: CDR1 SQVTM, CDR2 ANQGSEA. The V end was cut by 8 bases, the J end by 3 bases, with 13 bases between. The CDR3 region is CSSKGDEETQYF. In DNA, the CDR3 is TGCAGCTCTAAAGGAGATGAAGAGACCCAGTACTTC.

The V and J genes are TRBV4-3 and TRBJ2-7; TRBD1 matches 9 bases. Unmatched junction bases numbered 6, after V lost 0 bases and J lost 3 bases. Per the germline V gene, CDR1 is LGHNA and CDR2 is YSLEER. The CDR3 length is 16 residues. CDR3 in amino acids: CASSQEGQGEYYEQYF. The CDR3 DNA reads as TGCGCCAGCAGCCAAGAGGGACAGGGAGAGTACTACGAGCAGTACTTC.

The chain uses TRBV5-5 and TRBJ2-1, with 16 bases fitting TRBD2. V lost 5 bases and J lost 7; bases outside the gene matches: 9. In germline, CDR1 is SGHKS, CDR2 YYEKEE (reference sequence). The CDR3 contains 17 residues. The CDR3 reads CASRGTSGRASSNEQFF. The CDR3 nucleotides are TGTGCCAGCAGGGGGACTAGCGGGAGGGCCTCGAGTAATGAGCAGTTCTTC.

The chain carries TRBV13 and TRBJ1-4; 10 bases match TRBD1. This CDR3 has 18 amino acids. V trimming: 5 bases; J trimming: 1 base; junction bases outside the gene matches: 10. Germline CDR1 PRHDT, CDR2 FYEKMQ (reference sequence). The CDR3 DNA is TGTGCCAGCAGCAGACGGGACAGGGGAGAACGAACTAATGAAAAACTGTTTTTT. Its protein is CASSRRDRGERTNEKLFF.

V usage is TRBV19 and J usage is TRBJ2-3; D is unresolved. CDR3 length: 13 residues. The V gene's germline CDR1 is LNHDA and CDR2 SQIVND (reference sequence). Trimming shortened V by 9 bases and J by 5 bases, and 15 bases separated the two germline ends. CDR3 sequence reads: CASTPHPGDTQYF. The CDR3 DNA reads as TGTGCCAGCACCCCCCATCCGGGAGATACGCAGTATTTT.